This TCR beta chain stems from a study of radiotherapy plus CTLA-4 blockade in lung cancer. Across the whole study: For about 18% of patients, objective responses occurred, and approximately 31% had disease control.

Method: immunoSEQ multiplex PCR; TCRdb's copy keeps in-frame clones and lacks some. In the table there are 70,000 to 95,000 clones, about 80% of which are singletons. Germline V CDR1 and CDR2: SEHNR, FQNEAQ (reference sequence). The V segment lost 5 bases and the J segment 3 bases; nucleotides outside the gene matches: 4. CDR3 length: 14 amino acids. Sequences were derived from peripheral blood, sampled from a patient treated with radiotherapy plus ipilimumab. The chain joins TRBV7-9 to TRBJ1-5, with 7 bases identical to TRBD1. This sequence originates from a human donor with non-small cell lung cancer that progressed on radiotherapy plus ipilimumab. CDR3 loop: CASSLGTANQPQHF. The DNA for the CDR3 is TGTGCCAGCAGCCTAGGGACAGCCAATCAGCCCCAGCATTTT.